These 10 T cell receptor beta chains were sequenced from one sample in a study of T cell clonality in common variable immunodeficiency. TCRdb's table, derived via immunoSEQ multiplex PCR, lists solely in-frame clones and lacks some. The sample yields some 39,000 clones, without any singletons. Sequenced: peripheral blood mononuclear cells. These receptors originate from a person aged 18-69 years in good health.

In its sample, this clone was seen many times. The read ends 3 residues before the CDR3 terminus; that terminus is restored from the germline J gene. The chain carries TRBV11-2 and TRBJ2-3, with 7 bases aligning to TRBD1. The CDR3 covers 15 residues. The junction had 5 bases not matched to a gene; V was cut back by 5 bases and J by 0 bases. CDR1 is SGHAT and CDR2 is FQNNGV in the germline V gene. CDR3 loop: CASSIGTASTDTQYF. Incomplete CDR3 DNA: TGTGCCAGCAGCATCGGGACAGCCAGCACAGATACG.

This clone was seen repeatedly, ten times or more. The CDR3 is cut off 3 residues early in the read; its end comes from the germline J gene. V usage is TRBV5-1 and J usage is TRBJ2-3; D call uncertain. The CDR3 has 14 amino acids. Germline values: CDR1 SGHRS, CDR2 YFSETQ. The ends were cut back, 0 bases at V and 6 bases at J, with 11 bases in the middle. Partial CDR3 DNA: TGCGCCAGCAGCTTGGCTTCAGAAGCGGATACG. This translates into CASSLASEADT. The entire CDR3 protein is CASSLASEADTQYF.

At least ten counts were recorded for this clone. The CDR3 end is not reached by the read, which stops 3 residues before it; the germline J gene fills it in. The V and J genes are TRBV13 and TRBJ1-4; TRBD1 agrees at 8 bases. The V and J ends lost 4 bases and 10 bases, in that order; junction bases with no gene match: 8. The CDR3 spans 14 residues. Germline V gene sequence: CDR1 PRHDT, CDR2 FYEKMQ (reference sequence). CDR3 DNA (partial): TGTGCCAGCAGCTCGGACAGGGCAAGTGGAAAA. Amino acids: CASSSDRASGK. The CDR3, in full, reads CASSSDRASGKLFF.

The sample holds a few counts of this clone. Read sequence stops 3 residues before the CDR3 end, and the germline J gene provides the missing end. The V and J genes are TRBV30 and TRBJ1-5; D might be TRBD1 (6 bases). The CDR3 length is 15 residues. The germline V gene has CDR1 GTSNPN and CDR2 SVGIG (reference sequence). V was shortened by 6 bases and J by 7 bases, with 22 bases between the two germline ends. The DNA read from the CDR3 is TGTGCCTGTTCCCACATGGGGGCTGGAGACCAGCCC. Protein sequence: CACSHMGAGDQP. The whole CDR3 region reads CACSHMGAGDQPQHF. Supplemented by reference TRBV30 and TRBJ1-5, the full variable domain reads SQTIHQWPATLVQPVGSPLSLECTVEGTSNPNLYWYRQAAGRGLQLLFYSVGIGQISSEVPQNLSASRPQDRQFILSSKKLLLSDSGFYLCACSHMGAGDQPQHFGDGTRLSIL.

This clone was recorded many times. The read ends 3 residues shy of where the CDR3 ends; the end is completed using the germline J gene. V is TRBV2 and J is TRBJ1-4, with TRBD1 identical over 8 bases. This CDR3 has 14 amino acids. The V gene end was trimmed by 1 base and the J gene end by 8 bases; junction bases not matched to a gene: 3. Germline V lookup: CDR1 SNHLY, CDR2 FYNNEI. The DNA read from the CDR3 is TGTGCCAGCAGTGAAGGCAGGGGGCCAGAAAAA. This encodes CASSEGRGPEK. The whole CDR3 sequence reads CASSEGRGPEKLFF.

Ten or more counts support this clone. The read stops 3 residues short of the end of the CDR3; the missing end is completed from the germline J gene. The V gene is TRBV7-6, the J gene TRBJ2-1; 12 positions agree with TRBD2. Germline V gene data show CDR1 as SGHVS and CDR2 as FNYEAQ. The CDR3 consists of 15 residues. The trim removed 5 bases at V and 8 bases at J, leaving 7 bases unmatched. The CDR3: CASSPGTSGSDEQFF. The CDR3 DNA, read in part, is TGTGCCAGCAGCCCCGGGACTAGCGGGTCTGATGAG. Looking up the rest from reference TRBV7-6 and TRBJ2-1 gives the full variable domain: GAGVSQSPRYKVTKRGQDVALRCDPISGHVSLYWYRQALGQGPEFLTYFNYEAQQDKSGLPNDRFSAERPEGSISTLTIQRTEQRDSAMYRCASSPGTSGSDEQFFGPGTRLTVL.

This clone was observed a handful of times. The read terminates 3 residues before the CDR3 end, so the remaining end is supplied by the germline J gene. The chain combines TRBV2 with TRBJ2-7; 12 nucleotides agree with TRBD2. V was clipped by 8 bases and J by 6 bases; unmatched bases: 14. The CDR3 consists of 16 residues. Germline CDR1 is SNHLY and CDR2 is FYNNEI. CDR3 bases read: TGTGCCAGCCATGGCCCGACTAGCGGGAGAAGTGGCGAG. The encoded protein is CASHGPTSGRSGE. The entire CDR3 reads CASHGPTSGRSGEQYF.

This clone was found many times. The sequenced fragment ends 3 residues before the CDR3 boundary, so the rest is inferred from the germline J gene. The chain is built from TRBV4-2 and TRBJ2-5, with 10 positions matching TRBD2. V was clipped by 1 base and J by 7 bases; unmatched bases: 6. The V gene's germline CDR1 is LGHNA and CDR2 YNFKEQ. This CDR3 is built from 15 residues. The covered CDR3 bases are TGTGCCAGCAGCCAAGCAGCGGGAGGGCGGGGGACC. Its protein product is CASSQAAGGRGT. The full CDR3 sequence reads CASSQAAGGRGTQYF.

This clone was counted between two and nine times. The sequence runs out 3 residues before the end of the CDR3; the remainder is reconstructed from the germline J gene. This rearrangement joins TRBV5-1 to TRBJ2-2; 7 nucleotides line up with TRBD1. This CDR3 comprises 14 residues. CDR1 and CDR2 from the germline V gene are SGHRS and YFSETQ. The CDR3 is CASSVTGSNEKLFF. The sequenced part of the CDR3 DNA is TGCGCCAGCAGCGTGACAGGGAGTAATGAAAAG. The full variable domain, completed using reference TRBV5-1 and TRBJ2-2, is KAGVTQTPRYLIKTRGQQVTLSCSPISGHRSVSWYQQTPGQGLQFLFEYFSETQRNKGNFPGRFSGRQFSNSRSEMNVSTLELGDSALYLCASSVTGSNEKLFFGEGSRLTVL.

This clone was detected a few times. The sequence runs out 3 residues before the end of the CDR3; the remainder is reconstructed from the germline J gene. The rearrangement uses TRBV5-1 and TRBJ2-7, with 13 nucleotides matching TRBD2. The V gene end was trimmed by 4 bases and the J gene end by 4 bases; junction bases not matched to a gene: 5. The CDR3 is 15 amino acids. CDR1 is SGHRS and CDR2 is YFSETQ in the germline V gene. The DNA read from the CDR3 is TGCGCCAGCAGCCCAGGGACTAGCGGGGAGTACGAG. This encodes CASSPGTSGEYE. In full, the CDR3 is CASSPGTSGEYEQYF. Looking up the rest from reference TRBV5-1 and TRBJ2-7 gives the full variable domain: KAGVTQTPRYLIKTRGQQVTLSCSPISGHRSVSWYQQTPGQGLQFLFEYFSETQRNKGNFPGRFSGRQFSNSRSEMNVSTLELGDSALYLCASSPGTSGEYEQYFGPGTRLTVT.